The 23 T cell receptor beta chains in this list originate from one sample, sequenced in a study of CD4+ T cells in melanoma. Repertoires were generated with immunoSEQ multiplex PCR, while TCRdb's copy carries only in-frame clones and drops some. The sample contains about 3,800 clones, 62% of which appear only once. The sample consisted of cells from a culture (not recorded whether cultured in vitro). The origin of the receptors is a human donor with melanoma.

V gene TRBV7-6 combines with J gene TRBJ2-1; 7 nucleotides agree with TRBD1. Unmatched junction bases numbered 18, after V lost 6 bases and J lost 10 bases. CDR1 and CDR2 from the germline V gene are SGHVS and FNYEAQ. The CDR3 spans 16 residues. In DNA form, the CDR3 reads TGTGCCAGCAGTGTCCCACCCAACACAGGGGTCGGCGAGCAGTTCTTC. This codes for CASSVPPNTGVGEQFF.

This clone has more than one count but fewer than ten. The chain uses TRBV25-1 and TRBJ2-7, with unresolved D. There are 13 residues in the CDR3. From germline, CDR1 is MGHDK and CDR2 SYGVNS. V shed 2 bases and J shed 2 bases, with 7 bases lying between them. This CDR3 reads CASSELGTYEQYF. The CDR3 DNA sequence: TGTGCCAGCAGTGAACTAGGAACCTACGAGCAGTACTTC.

The sample holds a few counts of this clone. This chain joins TRBV5-8 and TRBJ1-1; no clear D. Looked up from germline, CDR1 is SGHTS and CDR2 is YDEGEE. The CDR3 extends over 15 amino acids. Trimming left V 3 bases short and J 12 bases short, with 24 bases between. CDR3 nucleotide sequence: TGTGCCAGCAGCTCTACCTTCGGACGGGAGGTTCCCCCTTTCTTT. It yields the protein CASSSTFGREVPPFF. Supplemented by reference TRBV5-8 and TRBJ1-1, the full variable domain reads EAGVTQSPTHLIKTRGQQATLRCSPISGHTSVYWYQQALGLGLQFLLWYDEGEERNRGNFPPRFSGRQFPNYSSELNVNALELEDSALYLCASSSTFGREVPPFFGQGTRLTVV.

This chain uses TRBV25-1 with TRBJ1-1, with unresolved D. The CDR3 is 13 amino acids. Germline assignment: CDR1 MGHDK and CDR2 SYGVNS. V lost 3 bases, J lost 2 bases, and 7 bases lay in between. CDR3 protein: CASSDGRNTEAFF. The CDR3 nucleotides read TGTGCCAGCAGTGACGGTCGAAACACTGAAGCTTTCTTT.

The chain couples TRBV20-1 to TRBJ2-7; tentatively, D is TRBD1 (6 bases). This CDR3 is built from 10 residues. Trimming shortened V by 6 bases and J by 6 bases, and 9 bases separated the two germline ends. Germline-derived CDR1 and CDR2 are DFQATT and SNEGSKA (reference sequence). CDR3 in DNA: TGCAGTGCCCCGACAGGCGAGCAGTACTTC. This codes for CSAPTGEQYF.

The CDR3, as DNA: TGTGCCAGCAGCCGGACAGGGGTGGGTGAGCAGTACTTC. This translates into CASSRTGVGEQYF. This chain joins TRBV11-2 and TRBJ2-7, with 9 bases identical to TRBD1. V was pared by 5 bases and J by 7 bases, with 6 bases of the junction left unmatched. Germline V gene lookup returns CDR1 SGHAT and CDR2 FQNNGV. CDR3 length equals 13 residues.

The chain is built from TRBV7-9 and TRBJ2-1; 7 positions match TRBD1. Germline CDR1 and CDR2: SEHNR and FQNEAQ (reference sequence). There are 11 residues in the CDR3. CDR3 sequence reads: CAGQSYNEQFF. For the CDR3, the DNA is TGTGCGGGACAGTCCTACAATGAGCAGTTCTTC.

The rearrangement links TRBV11-2 to TRBJ1-4; D gene uncertain. The CDR3 consists of 16 residues. The germline V gene has CDR1 SGHAT and CDR2 FQNNGV. V lost 5 bases to trimming and J lost 4 bases, with 17 bases between them. The CDR3 region is CASSTVGYAVNEKLFF. The CDR3 coding sequence is TGTGCCAGCAGCACCGTGGGGTATGCCGTTAATGAAAAACTGTTTTTT.

The chain is built from TRBV6-6 and TRBJ1-5, with unresolved D. The CDR3 covers 13 residues. The germline V and J ends were trimmed by 2 bases and 7 bases, with 9 bases remaining between them. Germline CDR1 MNHNY, CDR2 SVGAGI (reference sequence). This CDR3 is CASSYTLGQPQHF. The CDR3 nucleotides are TGTGCCAGCAGTTACACGTTGGGACAGCCCCAGCATTTT.

The genes are TRBV30 and TRBJ1-2; TRBD1 matches at 7 bases. CDR3 length equals 14 residues. Germline V lookup: CDR1 GTSNPN, CDR2 SVGIG (reference sequence). The trim removed 5 bases at V and 4 bases at J, leaving 10 bases unmatched. CDR3 amino acids: CAWENRGALYGYTF. Here the CDR3 DNA reads TGTGCCTGGGAGAACAGGGGTGCCCTCTATGGCTACACCTTC. Combining the CDR3 with reference TRBV30 and TRBJ1-2 gives the whole variable domain SQTIHQWPATLVQPVGSPLSLECTVEGTSNPNLYWYRQAAGRGLQLLFYSVGIGQISSEVPQNLSASRPQDRQFILSSKKLLLSDSGFYLCAWENRGALYGYTFGSGTRLTVV.

This clone was observed a few times. V gene TRBV4-2 combines with J gene TRBJ2-1, with D possibly being TRBD1 (6 bases). The germline V gene encodes CDR1 LGHNA and CDR2 YNFKEQ. The V and J ends lost 1 base and 4 bases respectively, with 14 bases between them. The length of the CDR3 is 16 residues. CDR3 protein: CASSQVDSPKYNEQFF. The CDR3 DNA reads as TGTGCCAGCAGCCAAGTGGACAGCCCGAAATACAATGAGCAGTTCTTC.

The chain is built from TRBV9 and TRBJ2-1, with D perhaps TRBD1 or TRBD2 (5 bases each). CDR1 is SGDLS and CDR2 is YYNGEE in the germline V gene. This CDR3 contains 15 residues. V lost 4 bases and J 2 bases, leaving 13 bases between the germline ends. CDR3 coding DNA: TGTGCCAGCAGCAGAGGGGAGAGAACCTACAATGAGCAGTTCTTC. As protein: CASSRGERTYNEQFF.

This rearrangement joins TRBV7-9 to TRBJ1-6; 7 bases map to TRBD1. CDR1 and CDR2 from the germline V gene are SEHNR and FQNEAQ (reference sequence). This CDR3 is 15 amino acids long. Unmatched junction bases numbered 8, after V lost 5 bases and J lost 7 bases. The CDR3 DNA follows: TGTGCCAGCAGCCTAACGGACAGGCCAAATTCACCCCTCCACTTT. Amino acid sequence: CASSLTDRPNSPLHF.

The chain joins TRBV27 to TRBJ1-2; D is ambiguous. The germline V and J ends were trimmed by 3 bases and 7 bases, with 12 bases remaining between them. There are 13 residues in the CDR3. CDR1 is MNHEY, CDR2 SMNVEV, per germline (reference sequence). Written as DNA, the CDR3 is TGTGCCAGCAGTTTCGTGGGTTTATCTGGCTACACCTTC. Protein sequence: CASSFVGLSGYTF.

This chain uses TRBV4-2 with TRBJ2-3; D perhaps matches TRBD2 (5 bases). Trimming took off 0 bases at V and 2 bases at J, with 12 bases between the two ends. Germline V lookup: CDR1 LGHNA, CDR2 YNFKEQ. The CDR3 sequence is 16 residues long. CDR3 sequence (DNA): TGTGCCAGCAGCCAAGAGAGGACTTCTTACACAGATACGCAGTATTTT. As protein: CASSQERTSYTDTQYF.

The rearrangement links TRBV30 to TRBJ2-6; TRBD1 matches 9 bases. The CDR3 runs 17 residues. Losses at the gene ends were 7 bases for V and 4 bases for J; bases not matched to a gene: 14. CDR1 GTSNPN and CDR2 SVGIG come from the germline V gene (reference sequence). As DNA, the CDR3 is TGTGCCTTTCCAGTGGGACAGGGAAGCTCCGGGGCCAACGTCCTGACTTTC. Residues: CAFPVGQGSSGANVLTF.

The chain employs TRBV14 and TRBJ2-2; possible D gene TRBD2, 5 bases. Germline loops: CDR1 SGHDN, CDR2 FVKESK. The V and J ends lost 8 bases and 7 bases respectively, with 17 bases between them. This CDR3 is 14 amino acids long. CDR3 sequence reads: CASWGSGSGGELFF. The CDR3 DNA is TGTGCCAGCTGGGGATCCGGAAGCGGCGGGGAGCTGTTTTTT. Supplemented by reference TRBV14 and TRBJ2-2, the full variable domain reads EAGVTQFPSHSVIEKGQTVTLRCDPISGHDNLYWYRRVMGKEIKFLLHFVKESKQDESGMPNNRFLAERTGGTYSTLKVQPAELEDSGVYFCASWGSGSGGELFFGEGSRLTVL.

This chain connects TRBV7-3 to TRBJ2-3; weak D call: TRBD2 (7 bases). The germline V and J ends were trimmed by 6 bases and 2 bases, with 15 bases remaining between them. Looked up from germline, CDR1 is SGHTA and CDR2 is FQGTGA. The CDR3 extends over 15 amino acids. The CDR3 DNA reads TGTGCCAGCAGTCTAATGGGGGGGGCCACAGATACGCAGTATTTT. This gives the protein CASSLMGGATDTQYF.

The chain joins TRBV7-6 to TRBJ1-1, with 10 bases aligning to TRBD1. From germline, CDR1 is SGHVS and CDR2 FNYEAQ. The CDR3 sequence is 14 residues long. The V segment lost 2 bases and the J segment 6 bases; nucleotides outside the gene matches: 3. In DNA, the CDR3 is TGTGCCAGCAGCTTATGGGACAGGGGCGCTGAAGCTTTCTTT. It yields the protein CASSLWDRGAEAFF.

The rearrangement uses TRBV19 and TRBJ2-5, with 9 bases matching TRBD1. Trimming at V came to 10 bases and at J to 4 bases, leaving 7 bases not matched to a gene. The CDR3 contains 13 residues. Germline CDR1 and CDR2: LNHDA and SQIVND (reference sequence). The CDR3 nucleotides are TGTGCCACTCGGGACAGGGAGTCAGAGACCCAGTACTTC. Its protein product is CATRDRESETQYF.

This clone turned up a few times. The genes are TRBV11-2 and TRBJ1-4, with unresolved D. There are 16 residues in the CDR3. Germline V CDR1 and CDR2: SGHAT, FQNNGV. The germline V and J ends were trimmed by 6 bases and 5 bases, with 19 bases remaining between them. In DNA form, the CDR3 reads TGTGCCAGCAGTCGAGTTGGGTACAGCTTAAATGAAAAACTGTTTTTT. This gives the protein CASSRVGYSLNEKLFF. Complete variable domain (other parts from reference TRBV11-2 and TRBJ1-4): EAGVAQSPRYKIIEKRQSVAFWCNPISGHATLYWYQQILGQGPKLLIQFQNNGVVDDSQLPKDRFSAERLKGVDSTLKIQPAKLEDSAVYLCASSRVGYSLNEKLFFGSGTQLSVL.

This clone is termed large. The chain recombines TRBV28 with TRBJ1-1, with D unresolved. This CDR3 contains 14 residues. The germline V and J ends were trimmed by 3 bases and 0 bases, with 8 bases remaining between them. Looked up from germline, CDR1 is MDHEN and CDR2 is SYDVKM. CDR3 bases: TGTGCCAGCAGTTTCATCCGGATGAACACTGAAGCTTTCTTT. Amino acids: CASSFIRMNTEAFF.

This rearrangement joins TRBV30 to TRBJ2-1, with 8 bases identical to TRBD2. Germline CDR1 GTSNPN, CDR2 SVGIG (reference sequence). V dropped 1 base and J dropped 4; count of bases not matched to a gene: 12. The CDR3 has 17 residues. This chain's CDR3 is CAWSAAGGHINYNEQFF. CDR3 sequence (DNA): TGTGCCTGGAGTGCGGCGGGGGGCCACATAAATTACAATGAGCAGTTCTTC. Variable domain in full (rest from reference TRBV30 and TRBJ2-1): SQTIHQWPATLVQPVGSPLSLECTVEGTSNPNLYWYRQAAGRGLQLLFYSVGIGQISSEVPQNLSASRPQDRQFILSSKKLLLSDSGFYLCAWSAAGGHINYNEQFFGPGTRLTVL.